The 9 T cell receptor beta chains listed next were all sequenced from one sample in a study of cytomegalovirus exposure and HLA in healthy donors (dated by TCRdb to the late 2010s). Libraries were made using the immunoSEQ multiplex PCR assay. The multiplex PCR relied on a mix of 60 forward primers for TCR Vbeta segments and 13 reverse primers for TCR Jbeta segments. Entries here come from immuneACCESS through TCRdb and include only in-frame sequences with V and J called. Some clones fail to appear in such tables; in the studies checked, an unresolved V gene covers under half of the shortfall, and the cause of the remainder is unknown. The sample data list over 100,000 clones, and approximately 71% of these were observed just once. The biggest ten clones account for approximately 8.4% of the sample. Sequencing input: PBMCs. The receptors were gathered from a man aged 40-49 years in good health and CMV-seronegative.

This clone occurred once. The chain carries TRBV14 and TRBJ2-7; 8 bases agree with TRBD1. Germline V CDR1 and CDR2: SGHDN, FVKESK. The CDR3 spans 14 residues. J lost 1 base, V lost 3 bases, and 2 bases had no gene match. The CDR3 DNA reads TGTGCCAGCAGCCAGTACAGGGGGTCCTACGAGCAGTACTTC. This codes for CASSQYRGSYEQYF.

The V call is TRBV9, the J call TRBJ1-3, with D tentatively TRBD1 (6 bases). The CDR3 runs 15 residues. Trimming took off 3 bases at V and 0 bases at J, with 10 bases between the two ends. Germline V gives CDR1 SGDLS, CDR2 YYNGEE. This CDR3 is CASSADSSSGNTIYF. The CDR3 DNA follows: TGTGCCAGCAGCGCGGACAGTTCCTCTGGAAACACCATATATTTT.

This clone was counted between two and nine times. The chain joins TRBV7-8 to TRBJ1-1, with TRBD1 matching 7 bases. The germline gives CDR1 SGHVS, CDR2 FQNEAQ. Trimming took 2 bases from V and 4 from J; bases not matched to a gene: 4. The CDR3 is made up of 14 amino acids. CDR3 loop: CASSLYRGSTEAFF. Here the CDR3 DNA reads TGTGCCAGCAGCTTATACAGGGGTTCCACTGAAGCTTTCTTT. The full variable domain, completed using reference TRBV7-8 and TRBJ1-1, is GAGVSQSPRYKVAKRGQDVALRCDPISGHVSLFWYQQALGQGPEFLTYFQNEAQLDKSGLPSDRFFAERPEGSVSTLKIQRTQQEDSAVYLCASSLYRGSTEAFFGQGTRLTVV.

The genes are TRBV7-3 and TRBJ2-3; D is perhaps TRBD1 (5 bases). V gave up 5 bases and J gave up 7 bases, with 19 bases separating them. This CDR3 has 15 residues. The germline CDR1 and CDR2 sequences are SGHTA and FQGTGA. CDR3 sequence reads: CASSLLGQGHNTQYF. The CDR3 coding sequence is TGTGCCAGCAGCCTTTTGGGGCAGGGCCACAATACGCAGTATTTT.

CDR3 sequence reads: CASSFGGSNQPQHF. CDR3 nucleotide sequence: TGCGCCAGCAGCTTTGGGGGCAGCAATCAGCCCCAGCATTTT. The chain combines TRBV5-1 with TRBJ1-5, with a weak D call TRBD1 (6 bases). The V end lost 2 bases, the J end lost 1 base, and 7 bases lay between the germline ends. The CDR3 spans 14 residues. CDR1 and CDR2 from the germline V gene are SGHRS and YFSETQ.

The chain employs TRBV13 and TRBJ1-1; 9 bases match TRBD1. Per the germline V gene, CDR1 is PRHDT and CDR2 is FYEKMQ (reference sequence). V lost 5 bases to trimming and J lost 5 bases; unmatched junction nucleotides: 12. This CDR3 is 16 amino acids long. This CDR3 reads CASSRRRQGVSTEAFF. In nucleotides, the CDR3 is TGTGCCAGCAGCCGAAGACGACAGGGGGTGAGTACTGAAGCTTTCTTT.

The V and J genes are TRBV28 and TRBJ1-1, with a possible D match to TRBD1 (5 bases). This CDR3 is built from 14 residues. CDR1 and CDR2 from the germline V gene are MDHEN and SYDVKM. Trimming left V 4 bases short and J 3 bases short, with 12 bases between. For the CDR3, the DNA is TGTGCCAGCAGTTGGCAGTGGGGGGACACTGAAGCTTTCTTT. This codes for CASSWQWGDTEAFF.

CDR3 amino acids: CASSPGVSDYEQYF. In nucleotides, the CDR3 is TGTGCCAGCAGCCCGGGGGTTTCAGACTACGAGCAGTACTTC. This chain connects TRBV7-8 to TRBJ2-7; a weak D match, TRBD2 (6 bases). The CDR3 has 14 residues. Trimming shortened V by 5 bases and J by 3 bases, and 14 bases separated the two germline ends. CDR1 SGHVS and CDR2 FQNEAQ come from the germline V gene.

This clone was recorded a few times. The V and J genes are TRBV5-1 and TRBJ2-7; 7 positions match TRBD1. V lost 0 bases and J lost 2; bases outside the gene matches: 2. The CDR3 has 14 residues. Germline V CDR1 and CDR2: SGHRS, YFSETQ. The CDR3 coding sequence is TGCGCCAGCAGCTTGGCCGGGACAGCCTACGAGCAGTACTTC. The encoded protein is CASSLAGTAYEQYF.